Presented here are 25 T cell receptor beta chains from one specimen sequenced in a study of blood T cell repertoires in COVID-19. TCRdb keeps only in-frame clones here, not all; method: immunoSEQ multiplex PCR. Among around 200,000 clones listed, roughly 77% were seen once. The specimen sequenced was PBMCs or T cells enriched from blood (not recorded which). All receptors derive from a man aged 35 to 55 who had recovered from COVID-19.

V is TRBV5-5 and J is TRBJ1-4, with D possibly matching TRBD1 (5 bases). Per the germline V gene, CDR1 is SGHKS and CDR2 is YYEKEE (reference sequence). This CDR3 spans 15 amino acids. Trimming cost V 3 bases and J 0 bases, with 9 bases left between them. This CDR3 reads CASSSMTATNEKLFF. For the CDR3, the DNA is TGTGCCAGCAGCTCGATGACAGCAACTAATGAAAAACTGTTTTTT.

This sequence joins TRBV7-9 and TRBJ2-3; a possible D gene is TRBD1 (5 bases). This CDR3 is 13 amino acids long. V lost 5 bases, J lost 14 bases, and 20 bases lay in between. CDR1 is SEHNR and CDR2 is FQNEAQ in the germline V gene (reference sequence). CDR3 region: CASSLNRTPQGYF. CDR3 sequence (DNA): TGTGCCAGCAGCCTAAACCGGACACCCCAGGGGTATTTT.

The rearrangement uses TRBV29-1 and TRBJ2-3, with D maybe TRBD2 (6 bases). The V gene lost 6 bases and the J gene lost 4 bases, with 14 bases spanning the gap. The CDR3 has 13 residues. Germline V gene sequence: CDR1 SQVTM, CDR2 ANQGSEA. The CDR3 sequence is CSVPRGIADTQYF. The CDR3 nucleotides read TGCAGCGTACCCCGGGGGATCGCAGATACGCAGTATTTT.

The chain has TRBV7-9 and TRBJ2-3; TRBD2 matches 11 bases. The CDR3 is 15 residues long. V trimming: 5 bases; J trimming: 7 bases; junction bases outside the gene matches: 8. CDR1 SEHNR and CDR2 FQNEAQ come from the germline V gene (reference sequence). CDR3 region: CASSATSGRVNTQYF. In nucleotides, the CDR3 is TGTGCCAGCAGCGCCACTAGCGGGAGAGTCAATACGCAGTATTTT.

The table lists this clone with a few counts. V and J are TRBV2 and TRBJ2-7; 8 bases fit TRBD1. V was clipped by 3 bases and J by 6 bases; unmatched bases: 13. Germline CDR1 reads SNHLY; CDR2 reads FYNNEI. The CDR3 runs 16 residues. CDR3 DNA: TGTGCCAGCAGTGACGGGACAGGTCGGAGCATGTTCGAGCAGTACTTC. Encoded protein: CASSDGTGRSMFEQYF. The full variable domain, with the rest looked up from reference TRBV2 and TRBJ2-7, is EPEVTQTPSHQVTQMGQEVILRCVPISNHLYFYWYRQILGQKVEFLVSFYNNEISEKSEIFDDQFSVERPDGSNFTLKIRSTKLEDSAMYFCASSDGTGRSMFEQYFGPGTRLTVT.

The rearrangement uses TRBV18 and TRBJ1-3; no clear D. The CDR3 runs 15 residues. Germline V lookup: CDR1 KGHSH, CDR2 LQKENI. Trimming took 0 bases from V and 4 from J, leaving 10 bases between them. The CDR3 is CASSPPGRAGNTIYF. Written as DNA, the CDR3 is TGTGCCAGCTCACCACCTGGGAGGGCCGGAAACACCATATATTTT.

This clone was found once. The chain recombines TRBV6-6 with TRBJ1-2; TRBD1 aligns across 7 bases. The CDR3 is made up of 15 amino acids. Losses at the gene ends were 2 bases for V and 3 bases for J; bases not matched to a gene: 6. Germline V gene data show CDR1 as MNHNY and CDR2 as SVGAGI (reference sequence). Here the CDR3 reads CASSYPTGVDYGYTF. The CDR3 nucleotides read TGTGCCAGCAGTTACCCTACAGGGGTGGACTATGGCTACACCTTC.

This sequence joins TRBV11-2 and TRBJ1-1, with a weak D call TRBD1 (6 bases). The CDR3 is 14 residues long. Germline CDR1 reads SGHAT; CDR2 reads FQNNGV. Deletions cut 5 bases from V and 8 bases from J, with 18 bases between. In DNA form, the CDR3 reads TGTGCCAGCAGCAGCACAGGGAATAACAAGGAAGCTTTCTTT. This sequence encodes CASSSTGNNKEAFF.

The chain uses TRBV7-8 and TRBJ2-3; maybe TRBD2 (7 bases). Trimming left V 8 bases short and J 5 bases short, with 20 bases between. The CDR3 has 15 amino acids. CDR1 and CDR2 (germline): SGHVS, FQNEAQ. CDR3 DNA sequence: TGTGCCAGCGGGCCAAGGGGGAGGGGTAGAGATACGCAGTATTTT. It is translated as CASGPRGRGRDTQYF.

The chain recombines TRBV19 with TRBJ1-4; D ambiguous. V lost 7 bases to trimming and J lost 0 bases, with 12 bases between them. The CDR3 has 15 residues. Germline CDR1 and CDR2: LNHDA and SQIVND (reference sequence). CDR3 sequence reads: CASTAPGSTNEKLFF. The CDR3 nucleotides read TGTGCCAGTACGGCTCCGGGGTCAACTAATGAAAAACTGTTTTTT.

The J gene is TRBJ2-7, the V gene TRBV2; 8 bases match TRBD2. The CDR3 is 15 amino acids. Germline V gene sequence: CDR1 SNHLY, CDR2 FYNNEI. V shed 7 bases and J 0 bases; nucleotides not matched to a gene: 8. CDR3 nucleotide sequence: TGTGCCAGCACCCCGGGGGGGACCTCCTCCTACGAGCAGTACTTC. Translated, it gives CASTPGGTSSYEQYF.

CDR3 amino acids: CASSFLGGALETQYF. As DNA, the CDR3 is TGTGCCAGCAGCTTTCTAGGGGGGGCCCTGGAGACCCAGTACTTC. This chain connects TRBV7-3 to TRBJ2-5; D perhaps matches TRBD2 (7 bases). The CDR3 has 15 residues. Germline V lookup: CDR1 SGHTA, CDR2 FQGTGA. The V gene lost 3 bases and the J gene lost 5 bases, with 16 bases spanning the gap.

The chain links TRBV9 to TRBJ2-5; TRBD2 aligns across 13 bases. Germline CDR1 is SGDLS and CDR2 is YYNGEE. With V trimmed by 4 bases and J by 5 bases, 5 bases remained unmatched. This CDR3 is built from 15 residues. CDR3 in DNA: TGTGCCAGCAGCCCCGAACTAGCGGGGGGGGAGACCCAGTACTTC. Amino acids: CASSPELAGGETQYF.

This chain joins TRBV27 and TRBJ2-2, with D maybe TRBD2 (5 bases). The CDR3 runs 14 residues. The germline V and J ends were trimmed by 4 bases and 5 bases, with 11 bases remaining between them. Germline V gene lookup returns CDR1 MNHEY and CDR2 SMNVEV (reference sequence). The CDR3 region is CASSSGRETGELFF. In DNA, the CDR3 is TGTGCCAGCAGTTCGGGAAGGGAGACCGGGGAGCTGTTTTTT.

V gene TRBV7-9 combines with J gene TRBJ2-5; 8 bases are shared with TRBD1. This CDR3 contains 17 residues. Germline lookup yields CDR1 SEHNR and CDR2 FQNEAQ (reference sequence). Trimming at V came to 5 bases and at J to 1 base, leaving 12 bases not matched to a gene. The CDR3 bases are TGTGCCAGCAGCACCCTGCAGGGACAGGCCTTCCAAGAGACCCAGTACTTC. This gives the protein CASSTLQGQAFQETQYF.

This clone showed up just once. The rearrangement uses TRBV5-4 and TRBJ1-1, with 7 bases identical to TRBD1. Unmatched junction bases numbered 6, after V lost 4 bases and J lost 3 bases. CDR3 length equals 14 residues. Germline assignment: CDR1 SGHNT and CDR2 YYREEE (reference sequence). The CDR3 DNA reads as TGTGCCAGCAGCCGCAGGGGGGTGGACACTGAAGCTTTCTTT. Amino acids: CASSRRGVDTEAFF. Full variable domain (rest looked up from reference TRBV5-4 and TRBJ1-1): ETGVTQSPTHLIKTRGQQVTLRCSSQSGHNTVSWYQQALGQGPQFIFQYYREEENGRGNFPPRFSGLQFPNYSSELNVNALELDDSALYLCASSRRGVDTEAFFGQGTRLTVV.

The gene calls are TRBV14 and TRBJ2-1, with a possible D match to TRBD2 (6 bases). The CDR3 extends over 15 amino acids. Germline CDR1 is SGHDN and CDR2 is FVKESK. V lost 1 base to trimming and J lost 6 bases, with 13 bases between them. The CDR3 sequence: CASSQAGRWFNEQFF. Written as DNA, the CDR3 is TGTGCCAGCAGCCAAGCCGGGAGATGGTTCAATGAGCAGTTCTTC.

The V call is TRBV5-1, the J call TRBJ2-1; 8 bases map to TRBD2. The CDR3 is 17 residues long. Trimming took 4 bases from V and 3 from J; bases not matched to a gene: 12. From germline, CDR1 is SGHRS and CDR2 YFSETQ. The CDR3 loop is CASSRSPGLGNYNEQFF. In DNA form, the CDR3 reads TGCGCCAGCAGCAGATCGCCGGGACTAGGAAACTACAATGAGCAGTTCTTC.

This chain joins TRBV3-1 (or the pseudogene TRBV3-2) and TRBJ1-2, with D unclear. The CDR3 totals 13 residues. V was shortened by 1 base and J by 8 bases, with 11 bases between the two germline ends. The germline V gene has CDR1 LGHDT and CDR2 YNNKEL (reference sequence). CDR3 coding DNA: TGTGCCAGCAGCCAAGGGACTTTAACGGGCTACACCTTC. This sequence encodes CASSQGTLTGYTF.

The rearrangement uses TRBV3-1 (or the pseudogene TRBV3-2) and TRBJ2-7, with D maybe TRBD2 (5 bases). Germline CDR1 is LGHDT and CDR2 is YNNKEL (reference sequence). Trimming took 6 bases from V and 2 from J, leaving 5 bases between them. This CDR3 contains 11 residues. CDR3 DNA sequence: TGTGCCAGCAGAGCGGCCTACGAGCAGTACTTC. Its translation: CASRAAYEQYF.

The genes are TRBV6-6 and TRBJ1-5, with 7 nucleotides matching TRBD1. Trimming cost V 10 bases and J 1 base; bases outside gene matches: 7. CDR1 is MNHNY, CDR2 SVGAGI, per germline (reference sequence). This CDR3 contains 14 residues. The CDR3: CATWDSQSNQPQHF. CDR3 nucleotide sequence: TGTGCCACCTGGGACAGTCAAAGCAATCAGCCCCAGCATTTT.

V is TRBV6-5 and J is TRBJ2-1; weak D call: TRBD1 (5 bases). Germline V gene lookup returns CDR1 MNHEY and CDR2 SVGAGI. This CDR3 region has 12 residues. V lost 4 bases and J lost 7, with 8 bases in between. CDR3 sequence reads: CASSFQGNEQFF. The CDR3 DNA sequence: TGTGCCAGCAGTTTTCAGGGAAATGAGCAGTTCTTC.

The J gene is TRBJ2-5, the V gene TRBV5-4; 10 bases map to TRBD1. CDR1 is SGHNT, CDR2 YYREEE, per germline (reference sequence). V was pared by 1 base and J by 10 bases, with 10 bases of the junction left unmatched. The CDR3 length is 15 residues. Here the CDR3 DNA reads TGTGCCAGCAGCTTGTCGACAGGGGGCGCGAGGGACCAGTACTTC. Residues: CASSLSTGGARDQYF.

The V call is TRBV19, the J call TRBJ1-1; TRBD1 agrees at 11 bases. The germline CDR1 and CDR2 sequences are LNHDA and SQIVND (reference sequence). The CDR3 has 17 amino acids. The junction had 15 bases not matched to a gene; V was cut back by 7 bases and J by 5 bases. Here the CDR3 DNA reads TGTGCCAGTACCCCAGTATGGTCTGGGACAGGGGGAACTGAAGCTTTCTTT. It translates to CASTPVWSGTGGTEAFF.

The chain links TRBV6-1 to TRBJ2-7; D not certain. The CDR3 covers 15 residues. Trimming stripped 2 bases from V and 0 bases from J, with 11 bases between. Looked up from germline, CDR1 is MNHNS and CDR2 is SASEGT. The CDR3 is CASSEQPVSSYEQYF. CDR3 in DNA: TGTGCCAGCAGTGAACAACCGGTGAGCTCCTACGAGCAGTACTTC.